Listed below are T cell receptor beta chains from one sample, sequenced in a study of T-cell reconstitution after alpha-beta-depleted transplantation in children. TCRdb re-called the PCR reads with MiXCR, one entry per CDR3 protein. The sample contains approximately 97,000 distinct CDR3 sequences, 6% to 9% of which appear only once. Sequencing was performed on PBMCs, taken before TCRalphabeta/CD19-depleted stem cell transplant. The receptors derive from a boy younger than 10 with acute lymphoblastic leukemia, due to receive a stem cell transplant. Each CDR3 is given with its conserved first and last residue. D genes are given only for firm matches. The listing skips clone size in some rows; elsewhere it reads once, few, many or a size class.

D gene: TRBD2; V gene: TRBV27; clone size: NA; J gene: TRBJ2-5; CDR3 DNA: TGTGCCAGCAGTTTCCTAGCGGCCCAAGAGACCCAGTACTTC; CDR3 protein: CASSFLAAQETQYF
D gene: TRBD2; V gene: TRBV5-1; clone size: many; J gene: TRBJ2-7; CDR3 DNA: TGCGCCAGCAGCGGGGGACTAGCGGTTTACTTCGAGCAGTACTTC; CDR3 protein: CASSGGLAVYFEQYF
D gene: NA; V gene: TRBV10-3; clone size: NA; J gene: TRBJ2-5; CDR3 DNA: TGTGCCATCAATCGGCAGGGGGGAGCCCAAGAGACCCAGTACTTC; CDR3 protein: CAINRQGGAQETQYF
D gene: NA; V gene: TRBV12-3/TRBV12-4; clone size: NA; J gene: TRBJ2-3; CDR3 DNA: TGTGCCAGCTCCGGGACGAGGGGAGATACGCAGTATTTT; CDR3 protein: CASSGTRGDTQYF
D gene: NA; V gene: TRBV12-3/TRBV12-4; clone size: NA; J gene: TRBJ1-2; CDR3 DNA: TGTGCCAGCAGTTTGGGCAGTGTATATGGCTACACCTTC; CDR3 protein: CASSLGSVYGYTF
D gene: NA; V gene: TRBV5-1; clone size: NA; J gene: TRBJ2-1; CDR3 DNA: TGCGCCAGCAGCTTGGGCCAGGGAGAGGTATTCTTC; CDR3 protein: CASSLGQGEVFF
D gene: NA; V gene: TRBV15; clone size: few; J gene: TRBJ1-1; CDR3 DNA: TGTGCCACCAGCAGAGCGCCTCGGGAGTCTGAAGCTTTCTTT; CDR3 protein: CATSRAPRESEAFF
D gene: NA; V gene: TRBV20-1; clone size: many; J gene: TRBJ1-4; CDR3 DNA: TGCAGTGCTAGATCGCCATTCGGTGCAACTAATGAAAAACTGTTTTTT; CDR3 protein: CSARSPFGATNEKLFF
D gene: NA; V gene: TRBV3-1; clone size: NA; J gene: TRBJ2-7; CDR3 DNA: TGTGCCTCCTGCCAAGGTGCAGGACGCCTTTACGAGCAGTACTTC; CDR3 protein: CASCQGAGRLYEQYF
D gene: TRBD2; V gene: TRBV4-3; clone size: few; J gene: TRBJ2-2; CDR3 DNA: TGCGCCAGCAGCCAAGCCAGAGCGGGGGGCAACACCGGGGAGCTGTTTTTT; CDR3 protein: CASSQARAGGNTGELFF
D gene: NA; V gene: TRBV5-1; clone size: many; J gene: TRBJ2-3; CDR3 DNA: TGCGCCAGCAGCCAACAGGACGATACGCAGTATTTT; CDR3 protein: CASSQQDDTQYF
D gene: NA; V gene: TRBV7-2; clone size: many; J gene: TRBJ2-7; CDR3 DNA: TGTGCCAGCAGCTCGAACCGGGACGCCTCGCCCTACGAGCAGTACTTC; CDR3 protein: CASSSNRDASPYEQYF
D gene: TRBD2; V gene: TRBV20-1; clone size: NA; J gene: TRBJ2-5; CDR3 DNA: TGCAGTGCTACCCCTAGCGGGGGGTTCCAAGAGACCCAGTACTTC; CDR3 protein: CSATPSGGFQETQYF
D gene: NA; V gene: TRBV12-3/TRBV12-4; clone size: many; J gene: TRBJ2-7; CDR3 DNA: TGTGCCAGCAACCGAGGGGGGCCCGAGCAGTACTTC; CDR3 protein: CASNRGGPEQYF
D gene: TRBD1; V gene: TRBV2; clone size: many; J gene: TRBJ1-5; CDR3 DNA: TGTGCCAGCAGAGGGGACAGGGCCTCAAGTCAGCCCCAGCATTTT; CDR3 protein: CASRGDRASSQPQHF
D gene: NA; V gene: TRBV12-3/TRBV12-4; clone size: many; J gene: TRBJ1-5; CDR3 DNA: TGTGCCAGCAGTTTAAGTGCTAGCAATCAGCCCCAGCATTTT; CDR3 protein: CASSLSASNQPQHF
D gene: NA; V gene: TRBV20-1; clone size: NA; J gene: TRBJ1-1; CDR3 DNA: TGCAGTGCTAGGAACAGAGCGGCCGAAGCTTTCTTT; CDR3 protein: CSARNRAAEAFF
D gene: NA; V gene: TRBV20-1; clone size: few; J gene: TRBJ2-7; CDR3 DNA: TGCAGTGCTAGAGAAGATGGGCACGAGCAGGACTTC; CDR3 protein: CSAREDGHEQDF
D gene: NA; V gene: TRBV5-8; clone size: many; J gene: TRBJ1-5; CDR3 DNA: TGTGCCAGCAGCCCTCCCAGTGGAGGGGACGATGTGGCCCAGCATTTT; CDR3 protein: CASSPPSGGDDVAQHF
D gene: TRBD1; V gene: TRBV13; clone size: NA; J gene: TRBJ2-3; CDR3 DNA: TGTGCCAGCAGCTCGGGGTCGGGACAGCATTCTAGCACAGATACGCAGTATTTT; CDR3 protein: CASSSGSGQHSSTDTQYF
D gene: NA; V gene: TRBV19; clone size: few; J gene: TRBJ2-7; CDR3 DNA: TGTGCCAGTTCTGGTTCAGGAAGATACGAGCAGTACTTC; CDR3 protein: CASSGSGRYEQYF
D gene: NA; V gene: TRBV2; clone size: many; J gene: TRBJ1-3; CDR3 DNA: TGTGCCAGCAGTGACTATGGAAACACCATATATTTT; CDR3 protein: CASSDYGNTIYF
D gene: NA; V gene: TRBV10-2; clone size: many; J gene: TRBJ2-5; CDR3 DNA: TGCGCCAGCAGTGAGCCGGGGCCCGAAGAGACCCAGTACTTC; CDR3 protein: CASSEPGPEETQYF
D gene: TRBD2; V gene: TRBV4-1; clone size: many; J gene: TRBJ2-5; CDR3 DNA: TGCGCCAGCAGCCAAGATTGGGCTAGCGGGACGGAGACCCAGTACTTC; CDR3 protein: CASSQDWASGTETQYF
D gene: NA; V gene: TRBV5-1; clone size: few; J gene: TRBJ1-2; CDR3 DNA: TGCGCCAGCAGCTTGGGGGCGGGCCAGCCTGGCTACACCTTC; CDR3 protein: CASSLGAGQPGYTF
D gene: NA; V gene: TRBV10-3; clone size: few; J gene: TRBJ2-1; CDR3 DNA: TGTGCCATCAGTGAGTCGATAGCGGCCATCTACAATGAGCAGTTCTTC; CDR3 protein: CAISESIAAIYNEQFF
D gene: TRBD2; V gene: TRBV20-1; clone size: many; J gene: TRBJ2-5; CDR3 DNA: TGCAGTGCTAGGGACCTAAGCGGGGGCCCCCAAGAGACCCAGTACTTC; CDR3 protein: CSARDLSGGPQETQYF
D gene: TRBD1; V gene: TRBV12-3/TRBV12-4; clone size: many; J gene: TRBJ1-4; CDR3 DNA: TGTGCCAGCAGTTTAGGGGGACAGGGACATGAAAAACTGTTTTTT; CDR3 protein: CASSLGGQGHEKLFF
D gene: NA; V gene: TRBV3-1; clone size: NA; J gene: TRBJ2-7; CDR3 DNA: TGTGCCAGCAGCCAAGGTCCATTCTACGAGCAGTACTTC; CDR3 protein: CASSQGPFYEQYF
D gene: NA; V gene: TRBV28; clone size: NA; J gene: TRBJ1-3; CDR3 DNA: TGTGCCAGCAGTTTACCCCGCCTCACGGCGGCTGGAAACACCATATATTTT; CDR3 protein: CASSLPRLTAAGNTIYF
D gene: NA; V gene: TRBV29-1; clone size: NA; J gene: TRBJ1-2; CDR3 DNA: TGCAGCGTTGTACCGGCGGTCTATGGCTACACCTTC; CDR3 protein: CSVVPAVYGYTF
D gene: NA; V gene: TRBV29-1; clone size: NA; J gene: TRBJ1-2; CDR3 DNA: TGCAGCGTTCGGGGGGGAGATGGCTACACCTTC; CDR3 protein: CSVRGGDGYTF
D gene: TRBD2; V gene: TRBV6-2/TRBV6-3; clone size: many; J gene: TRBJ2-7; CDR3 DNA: TGTGCCAGCGGCGAGCCGCGGGGGATAACCTACGAGCAGTACTTC; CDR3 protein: CASGEPRGITYEQYF
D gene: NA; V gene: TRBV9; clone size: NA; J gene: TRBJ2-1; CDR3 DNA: TGTGCCAGCAGCCCCCGGGTTCCGAGCTCCTACAATGAGCAGTTCTTC; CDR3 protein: CASSPRVPSSYNEQFF
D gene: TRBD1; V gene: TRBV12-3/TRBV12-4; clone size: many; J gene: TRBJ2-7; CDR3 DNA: TGTGCCAGCAGTTCCCCCGGGACAGGGGGCCGGGTGCAGTACTTC; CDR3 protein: CASSSPGTGGRVQYF